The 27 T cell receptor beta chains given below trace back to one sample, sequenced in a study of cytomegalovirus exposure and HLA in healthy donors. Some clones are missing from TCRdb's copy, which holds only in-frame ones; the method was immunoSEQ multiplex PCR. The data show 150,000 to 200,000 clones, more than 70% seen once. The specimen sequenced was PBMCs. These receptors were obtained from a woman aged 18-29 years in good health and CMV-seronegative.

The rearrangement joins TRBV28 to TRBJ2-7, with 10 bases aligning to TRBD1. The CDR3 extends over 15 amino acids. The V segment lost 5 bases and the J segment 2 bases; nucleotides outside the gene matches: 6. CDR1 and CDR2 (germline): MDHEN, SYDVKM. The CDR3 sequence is CASSRDRGHPYEQYF. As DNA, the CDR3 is TGTGCCAGCAGTAGGGACAGGGGCCACCCCTACGAGCAGTACTTC. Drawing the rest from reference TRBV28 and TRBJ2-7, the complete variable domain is DVKVTQSSRYLVKRTGEKVFLECVQDMDHENMFWYRQDPGLGLRLIYFSYDVKMKEKGDIPEGYSVSREKKERFSLILESASTNQTSMYLCASSRDRGHPYEQYFGPGTRLTVT.

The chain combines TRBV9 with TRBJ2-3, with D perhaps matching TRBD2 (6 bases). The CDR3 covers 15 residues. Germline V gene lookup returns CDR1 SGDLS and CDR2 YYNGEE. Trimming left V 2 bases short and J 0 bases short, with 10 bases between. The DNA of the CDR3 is TGTGCCAGCAGCGTTGGGCGGGGCAGCACAGATACGCAGTATTTT. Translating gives CASSVGRGSTDTQYF.

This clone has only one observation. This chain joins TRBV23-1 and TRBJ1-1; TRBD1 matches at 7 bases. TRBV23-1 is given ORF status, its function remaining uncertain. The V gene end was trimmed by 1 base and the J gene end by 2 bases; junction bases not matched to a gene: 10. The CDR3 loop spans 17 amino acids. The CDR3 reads CASSQFYRGWKNTEAFF. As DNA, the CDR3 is TGCGCCAGCAGTCAATTCTACAGGGGTTGGAAAAACACTGAAGCTTTCTTT.

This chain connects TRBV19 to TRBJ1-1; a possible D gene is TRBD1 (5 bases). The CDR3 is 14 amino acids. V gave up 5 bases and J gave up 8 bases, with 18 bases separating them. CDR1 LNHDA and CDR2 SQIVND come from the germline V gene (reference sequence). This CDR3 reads CASSQGTWGPEAFF. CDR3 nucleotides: TGTGCCAGTAGTCAAGGGACTTGGGGACCGGAAGCTTTCTTT.

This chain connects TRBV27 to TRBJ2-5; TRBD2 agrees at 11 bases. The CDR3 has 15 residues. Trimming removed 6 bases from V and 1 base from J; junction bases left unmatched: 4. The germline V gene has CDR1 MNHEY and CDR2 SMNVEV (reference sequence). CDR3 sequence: CASSILAGVQETQYF. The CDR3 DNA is TGTGCCAGCAGCATACTAGCGGGGGTCCAAGAGACCCAGTACTTC.

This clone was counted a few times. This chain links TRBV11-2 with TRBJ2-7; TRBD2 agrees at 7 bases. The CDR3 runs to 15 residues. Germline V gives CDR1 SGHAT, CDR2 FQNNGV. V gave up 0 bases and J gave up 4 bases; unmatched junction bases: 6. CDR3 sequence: CASSLEGGMWYEQYF. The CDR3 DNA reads TGTGCCAGCAGCTTAGAGGGGGGGATGTGGTACGAGCAGTACTTC.

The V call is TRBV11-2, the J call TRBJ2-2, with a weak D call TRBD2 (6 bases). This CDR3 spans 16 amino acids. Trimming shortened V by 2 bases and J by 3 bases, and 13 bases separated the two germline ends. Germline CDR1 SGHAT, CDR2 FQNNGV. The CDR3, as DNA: TGTGCCAGCAGCTTATGGAGCGGGCCTCACACCGGGGAGCTGTTTTTT. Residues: CASSLWSGPHTGELFF.

CDR3 nucleotides: TGTGCCAGTAGTACAGGACTAGCGATTCCCCTGGGTGAGCAGTTCTTC. Translating it yields CASSTGLAIPLGEQFF. This sequence joins TRBV19 and TRBJ2-1, with TRBD2 matching 9 bases. Germline CDR1 and CDR2: LNHDA and SQIVND (reference sequence). CDR3 length: 16 residues. V was clipped by 4 bases and J by 9 bases; unmatched bases: 13.

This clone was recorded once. The CDR3 DNA reads as TGTGCCACCAGATCGGGACAGGGAAACACTGAAGCTTTCTTT. It specifies CATRSGQGNTEAFF. This chain connects TRBV15 to TRBJ1-1; the match to TRBD1 covers 9 bases. CDR1 and CDR2 (germline): LNHNV, YYDKDF (reference sequence). The V and J ends lost 6 bases and 2 bases, in that order; junction bases with no gene match: 4. There are 14 residues in the CDR3.

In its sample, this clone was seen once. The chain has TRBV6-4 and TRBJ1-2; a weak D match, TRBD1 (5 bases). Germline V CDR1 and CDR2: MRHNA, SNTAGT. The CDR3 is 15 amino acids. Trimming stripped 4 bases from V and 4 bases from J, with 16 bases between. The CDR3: CASSGRQGPVYGYTF. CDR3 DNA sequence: TGTGCCAGCAGTGGACGGCAGGGCCCCGTCTATGGCTACACCTTC.

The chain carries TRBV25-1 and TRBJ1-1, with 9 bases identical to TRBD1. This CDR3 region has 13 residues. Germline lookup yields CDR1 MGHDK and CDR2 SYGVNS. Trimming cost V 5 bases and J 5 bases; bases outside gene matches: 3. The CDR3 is CASSRTGVTEAFF. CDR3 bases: TGTGCCAGCAGTAGGACAGGGGTTACTGAAGCTTTCTTT.

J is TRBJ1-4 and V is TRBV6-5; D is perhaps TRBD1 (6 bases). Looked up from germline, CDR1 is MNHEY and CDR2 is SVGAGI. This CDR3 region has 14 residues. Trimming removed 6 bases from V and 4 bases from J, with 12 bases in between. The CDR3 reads CASRWTANNEKLFF. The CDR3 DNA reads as TGTGCCAGCAGGTGGACAGCCAATAATGAAAAACTGTTTTTT.

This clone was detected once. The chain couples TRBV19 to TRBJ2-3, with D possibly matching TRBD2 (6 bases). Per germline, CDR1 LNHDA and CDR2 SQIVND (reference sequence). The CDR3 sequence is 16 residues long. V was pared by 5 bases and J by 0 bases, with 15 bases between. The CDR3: CASSLPLAKSTDTQYF. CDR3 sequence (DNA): TGTGCCAGTAGTTTGCCTCTAGCGAAAAGCACAGATACGCAGTATTTT.

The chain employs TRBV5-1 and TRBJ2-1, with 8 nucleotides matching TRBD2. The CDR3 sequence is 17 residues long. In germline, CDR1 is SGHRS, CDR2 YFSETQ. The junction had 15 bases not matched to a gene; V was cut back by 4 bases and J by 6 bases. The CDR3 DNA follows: TGCGCCAGCAGCCAAGCGCACGGGCCTAGCGGGCTCAATGAGCAGTTCTTC. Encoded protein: CASSQAHGPSGLNEQFF.

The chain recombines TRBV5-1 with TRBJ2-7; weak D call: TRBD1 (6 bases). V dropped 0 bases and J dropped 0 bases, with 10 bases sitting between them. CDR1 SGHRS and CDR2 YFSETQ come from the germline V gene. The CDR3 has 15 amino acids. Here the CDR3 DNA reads TGCGCCAGCAGCTTGGGTGGGGGCCTCTCCTACGAGCAGTACTTC. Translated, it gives CASSLGGGLSYEQYF.

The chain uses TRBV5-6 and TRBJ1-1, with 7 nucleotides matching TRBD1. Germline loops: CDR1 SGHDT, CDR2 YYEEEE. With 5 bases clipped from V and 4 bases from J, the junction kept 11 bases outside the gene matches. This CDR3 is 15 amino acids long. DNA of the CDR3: TGTGCCAGCAGTTATGGACAGGCCCTGACCACTGAAGCTTTCTTT. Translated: CASSYGQALTTEAFF.

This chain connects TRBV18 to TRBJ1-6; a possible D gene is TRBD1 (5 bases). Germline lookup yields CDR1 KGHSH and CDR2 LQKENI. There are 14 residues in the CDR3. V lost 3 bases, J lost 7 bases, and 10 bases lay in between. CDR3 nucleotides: TGTGCCAGCTCACCTATGACAGAGAATTCACCCCTCCACTTT. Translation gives CASSPMTENSPLHF.

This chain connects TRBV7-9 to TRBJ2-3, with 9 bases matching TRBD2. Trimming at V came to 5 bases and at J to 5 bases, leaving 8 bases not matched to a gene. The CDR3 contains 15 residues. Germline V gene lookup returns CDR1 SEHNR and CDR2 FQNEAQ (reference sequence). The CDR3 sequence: CASSPGGGAGDTQYF. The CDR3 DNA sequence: TGTGCCAGCAGCCCCGGCGGGGGGGCCGGAGATACGCAGTATTTT.

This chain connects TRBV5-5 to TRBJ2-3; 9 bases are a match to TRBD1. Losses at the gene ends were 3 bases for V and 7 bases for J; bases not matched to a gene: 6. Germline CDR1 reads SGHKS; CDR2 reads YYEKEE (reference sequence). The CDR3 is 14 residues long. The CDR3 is CASSWTGEGHTQYF. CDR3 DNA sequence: TGTGCCAGCAGCTGGACAGGGGAGGGTCATACGCAGTATTTT. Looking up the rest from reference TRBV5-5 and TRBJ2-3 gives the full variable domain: DAGVTQSPTHLIKTRGQQVTLRCSPISGHKSVSWYQQVLGQGPQFIFQYYEKEERGRGNFPDRFSARQFPNYSSELNVNALLLGDSALYLCASSWTGEGHTQYFGPGTRLTVL.

In nucleotides, the CDR3 is TGTGCCAGCAGCGCCCGTAGGGGGGCGCTTAGCGGGAGGGATCGTGGTGAGCAGTTCTTC. Its protein is CASSARRGALSGRDRGEQFF. The chain recombines TRBV9 with TRBJ2-1; 11 bases align to TRBD2. Unmatched junction bases numbered 23, after V lost 3 bases and J lost 9 bases. The CDR3 is 20 amino acids. From germline, CDR1 is SGDLS and CDR2 YYNGEE. The variable domain in full, completed from reference TRBV9 and TRBJ2-1, reads DSGVTQTPKHLITATGQRVTLRCSPRSGDLSVYWYQQSLDQGLQFLIQYYNGEERAKGNILERFSAQQFPDLHSELNLSSLELGDSALYFCASSARRGALSGRDRGEQFFGPGTRLTVL.

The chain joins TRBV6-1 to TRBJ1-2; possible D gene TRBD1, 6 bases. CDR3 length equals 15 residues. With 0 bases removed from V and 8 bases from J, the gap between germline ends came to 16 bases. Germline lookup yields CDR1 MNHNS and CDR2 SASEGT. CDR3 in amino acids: CASSEAGQYFEGYTF. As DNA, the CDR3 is TGTGCCAGCAGTGAAGCTGGACAGTATTTTGAGGGCTACACCTTC.

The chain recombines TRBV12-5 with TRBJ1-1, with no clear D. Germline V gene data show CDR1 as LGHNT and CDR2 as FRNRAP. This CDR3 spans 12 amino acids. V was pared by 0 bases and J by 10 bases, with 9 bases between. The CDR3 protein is CASGLVLDTAFF. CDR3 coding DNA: TGTGCTAGTGGTTTGGTACTTGACACAGCTTTCTTT.

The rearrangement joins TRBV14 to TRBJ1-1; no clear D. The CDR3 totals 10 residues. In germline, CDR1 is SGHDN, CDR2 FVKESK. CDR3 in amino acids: CSEPGMSAFF. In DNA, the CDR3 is TGTTCCGAACCCGGGATGAGTGCTTTCTTT.

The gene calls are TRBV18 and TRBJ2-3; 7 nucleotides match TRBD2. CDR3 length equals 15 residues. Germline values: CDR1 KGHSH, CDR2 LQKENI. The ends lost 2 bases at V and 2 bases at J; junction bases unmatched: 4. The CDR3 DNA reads TGTGCCAGCTCACCATTTGCGGGGGACACAGATACGCAGTATTTT. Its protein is CASSPFAGDTDTQYF. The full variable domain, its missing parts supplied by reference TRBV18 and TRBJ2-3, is NAGVMQNPRHLVRRRGQEARLRCSPMKGHSHVYWYRQLPEEGLKFMVYLQKENIIDESGMPKERFSAEFPKEGPSILRIQQVVRGDSAAYFCASSPFAGDTDTQYFGPGTRLTVL.

The CDR3 here is CAIRGQVGDTQYF. The CDR3, as DNA: TGTGCCATCAGAGGACAGGTAGGAGATACGCAGTATTTT. This chain joins TRBV10-3 and TRBJ2-3; 7 positions match TRBD1. The CDR3 length is 13 residues. The V gene end was trimmed by 6 bases and the J gene end by 5 bases; junction bases not matched to a gene: 5. The germline V gene has CDR1 ENHRY and CDR2 SYGVKD.

The CDR3 DNA follows: TGTGCCAGCACGTCCTATAACCCGGGGAACGAGCAGTACTTC. This encodes CASTSYNPGNEQYF. The chain has TRBV6-1 and TRBJ2-7; D possibly corresponds to TRBD2 (5 bases). V was shortened by 7 bases and J by 5 bases, with 18 bases between the two germline ends. CDR1 MNHNS and CDR2 SASEGT come from the germline V gene. This CDR3 is 14 amino acids long.

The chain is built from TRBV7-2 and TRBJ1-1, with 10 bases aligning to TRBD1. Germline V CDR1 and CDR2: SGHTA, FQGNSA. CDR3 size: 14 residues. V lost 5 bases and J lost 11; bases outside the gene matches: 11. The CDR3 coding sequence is TGTGCCAGCAGCAACCGGGACAGGGGAGAGAGGGCTTTCTTT. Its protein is CASSNRDRGERAFF.